These T cell receptor beta chains were read from a single sample in a study of blood T cell repertoires in COVID-19. Measured with immunoSEQ multiplex PCR; TCRdb has only the in-frame clones, and not every one. Of 70,000 to 90,000 clones listed, about 86% were seen once; the top ten hold about 6%. The specimen was peripheral blood. Every receptor here comes from an elderly man with COVID-19, enrolled during active disease. Each CDR3 is given with its conserved first and last residue. The order of the fields is clone size, V gene, D gene, J gene, CDR3 protein, CDR3 DNA. The D gene is left open where the match is weak. Size is stated for part of the rows, as once, few or many counts, or as a class when the clone is expanded.

size: .
V: TRBV29-1
D: .
J: TRBJ2-5
CDR3: CSVAFETQYF
DNA: TGCAGCGTTGCTTTTGAGACCCAGTACTTC

size: few
V: TRBV4-1
D: TRBD2
J: TRBJ2-5
CDR3: CASSQDGFGGMRETQYF
DNA: TGCGCCAGCAGCCAAGACGGGTTCGGGGGGATGAGGGAGACCCAGTACTTC

size: .
V: TRBV18
D: TRBD1
J: TRBJ1-2
CDR3: CASSPGGQNYGYTF
DNA: TGTGCCAGCTCACCGGGGGGACAGAACTATGGCTACACCTTC

size: .
V: TRBV11-2
D: TRBD2
J: TRBJ2-1
CDR3: CASAGTSMGEQFF
DNA: TGTGCCAGCGCGGGGACTAGCATGGGAGAGCAGTTCTTC

size: .
V: TRBV7-2
D: TRBD2
J: TRBJ2-7
CDR3: CASSPETSGGVWAYEQYF
DNA: TGTGCCAGCAGCCCGGAGACTAGCGGGGGGGTATGGGCCTACGAGCAGTACTTC

size: .
V: TRBV14
D: TRBD1
J: TRBJ1-2
CDR3: CASSQFLGAGGSSYYGYTF
DNA: TGTGCCAGCAGCCAATTCCTGGGGGCAGGGGGCTCCTCCTACTATGGCTACACCTTC

size: .
V: TRBV20-1
D: TRBD1
J: TRBJ2-5
CDR3: CSAGQGQTQYF
DNA: TGCAGTGCTGGACAGGGGCAGACCCAGTACTTC

size: .
V: TRBV19
D: TRBD1
J: TRBJ1-2
CDR3: CASSAQGSGYTF
DNA: TGTGCCAGTAGTGCACAGGGGAGTGGCTACACCTTC

size: .
V: TRBV12-1
D: .
J: TRBJ1-4
CDR3: CASSYGKNEKLFF
DNA: TGTGCCAGCAGCTACGGGAAGAATGAAAAACTGTTTTTT

size: .
V: TRBV15
D: TRBD1
J: TRBJ1-4
CDR3: CATSRDGTGYEKLFF
DNA: TGTGCCACCAGCAGAGATGGGACAGGGTATGAAAAACTGTTTTTT

size: .
V: TRBV19
D: .
J: TRBJ1-5
CDR3: CASSPWGQPQHF
DNA: TGTGCCAGTAGCCCCTGGGGCCAGCCCCAGCATTTT

size: .
V: TRBV5-1
D: TRBD2
J: TRBJ2-1
CDR3: CASSYAGGDEQFF
DNA: TGCGCCAGCAGCTACGCTGGGGGGGATGAGCAGTTCTTC

size: .
V: TRBV5-1
D: .
J: TRBJ2-5
CDR3: CASSLRSQDQETQYF
DNA: TGCGCCAGCAGCTTACGCTCTCAGGATCAAGAGACCCAGTACTTC

size: .
V: TRBV2
D: TRBD1
J: TRBJ1-4
CDR3: CASSLDRGTNEKLFF
DNA: TGTGCCAGCAGTCTAGACAGGGGGACTAATGAAAAACTGTTTTTT

size: .
V: TRBV27
D: .
J: TRBJ1-4
CDR3: CASRPGDRTNEKLFF
DNA: TGTGCCAGCAGGCCGGGAGACAGAACTAATGAAAAACTGTTTTTT

size: .
V: TRBV6-1
D: TRBD1
J: TRBJ2-7
CDR3: CASSETGQTYEQYF
DNA: TGTGCCAGCAGTGAAACGGGACAGACCTACGAGCAGTACTTC

size: .
V: TRBV7-2
D: .
J: TRBJ2-7
CDR3: CASSLGAASYEQYF
DNA: TGTGCCAGCAGCTTAGGGGCAGCCTCCTACGAGCAGTACTTC

size: .
V: TRBV5-1
D: .
J: TRBJ1-1
CDR3: CASSADPGPTEAFF
DNA: TGCGCCAGCAGCGCGGACCCAGGGCCCACTGAAGCTTTCTTT

size: .
V: TRBV4-2
D: .
J: TRBJ1-5
CDR3: CASSQERGGNQPQHF
DNA: TGTGCCAGCAGCCAAGAGAGGGGAGGGAATCAGCCCCAGCATTTT

size: .
V: TRBV6-5
D: .
J: TRBJ1-4
CDR3: CASSYGLRAEKLFF
DNA: TGTGCCAGCAGTTACGGTCTCAGGGCGGAAAAACTGTTTTTT

size: .
V: TRBV19
D: TRBD2
J: TRBJ2-3
CDR3: CASLAGGPDTQYF
DNA: TGTGCCTCCCTAGCGGGGGGGCCAGATACGCAGTATTTT

size: .
V: TRBV9
D: TRBD1
J: TRBJ1-2
CDR3: CASSPRQGTLDGYTF
DNA: TGTGCCAGCAGCCCCCGACAGGGTACTTTGGATGGCTACACCTTC

size: .
V: TRBV6-1
D: .
J: TRBJ1-1
CDR3: CASSETPRDTEAFF
DNA: TGTGCCAGCAGTGAGACTCCGAGGGACACTGAAGCTTTCTTT

size: once
V: TRBV5-5
D: .
J: TRBJ1-5
CDR3: CASSLGQGSRQPQHF
DNA: TGTGCCAGCAGCTTGGGGCAGGGCAGCCGACAGCCCCAGCATTTT

size: .
V: TRBV5-4
D: .
J: TRBJ1-1
CDR3: CASSLGQEDTEAFF
DNA: TGTGCCAGCAGCTTGGGACAGGAGGACACTGAAGCTTTCTTT

size: .
V: TRBV10-2
D: TRBD2
J: TRBJ2-3
CDR3: CASSPGLAGLGDTQYF
DNA: TGCGCCAGCAGTCCCGGACTAGCGGGGCTCGGAGATACGCAGTATTTT

size: .
V: TRBV2
D: .
J: TRBJ1-4
CDR3: CASSTRPTEKLFF
DNA: TGTGCCAGCTCGACGAGGCCTACGGAAAAACTGTTTTTT

size: .
V: TRBV19
D: .
J: TRBJ2-5
CDR3: CASSARFRVETQYF
DNA: TGTGCCAGTAGTGCCCGGTTCCGAGTGGAGACCCAGTACTTC

size: once
V: TRBV5-1
D: TRBD1
J: TRBJ2-7
CDR3: CASSAQTGPSYEQYF
DNA: TGCGCCAGCAGCGCGCAGACAGGGCCATCCTACGAGCAGTACTTC

size: .
V: TRBV6-5
D: TRBD1
J: TRBJ1-1
CDR3: CASGRTGREAEAFF
DNA: TGTGCCAGCGGAAGGACAGGGAGGGAAGCTGAAGCTTTCTTT

size: .
V: TRBV3-1/TRBV3-2
D: .
J: TRBJ2-1
CDR3: CASSPFLNNEQFF
DNA: TGTGCCAGCAGTCCCTTCCTTAACAATGAGCAGTTCTTC

size: .
V: TRBV6-5
D: .
J: TRBJ1-1
CDR3: CASTPQKARGTEAFF
DNA: TGTGCCAGCACCCCCCAGAAGGCGCGCGGCACTGAAGCTTTCTTT

size: few
V: TRBV19
D: TRBD1
J: TRBJ1-2
CDR3: CASSIGTGGYGYTF
DNA: TGTGCCAGTAGTATCGGGACAGGGGGCTATGGCTACACCTTC

size: few
V: TRBV28
D: .
J: TRBJ1-5
CDR3: CASSHYSNQPQHF
DNA: TGTGCCAGCAGCCACTATAGCAATCAGCCCCAGCATTTT

size: .
V: TRBV10-3
D: TRBD1
J: TRBJ2-7
CDR3: CAIRGTGGGEQYF
DNA: TGTGCCATCAGGGGGACAGGGGGAGGCGAGCAGTACTTC

size: once
V: TRBV5-5
D: .
J: TRBJ2-7
CDR3: CASSFYSDTYEQYF
DNA: TGTGCCAGCAGCTTCTACAGTGACACCTACGAGCAGTACTTC

size: .
V: TRBV29-1
D: TRBD1
J: TRBJ1-2
CDR3: CSGGQGGYGYTF
DNA: TGCAGCGGGGGACAGGGGGGCTATGGCTACACCTTC

size: .
V: TRBV4-1
D: TRBD2
J: TRBJ2-7
CDR3: CASRRLAGVTYEQYF
DNA: TGCGCCAGCAGGAGGCTAGCGGGGGTTACCTACGAGCAGTACTTC

size: .
V: TRBV2
D: .
J: TRBJ2-5
CDR3: CASRTDGETQYF
DNA: TGTGCCAGCAGGACCGACGGGGAGACCCAGTACTTC

size: .
V: TRBV7-2
D: .
J: TRBJ1-6
CDR3: CASSWGGGSSYNSPLHF
DNA: TGTGCCAGCAGCTGGGGGGGAGGGAGCTCCTATAATTCACCCCTCCACTTT

size: .
V: TRBV18
D: .
J: TRBJ2-7
CDR3: CASSPPTDTYEQYF
DNA: TGTGCCAGCTCACCACCCACGGACACCTACGAGCAGTACTTC

size: .
V: TRBV6-1
D: TRBD2
J: TRBJ2-2
CDR3: CASSVRTSGGRVTGELFF
DNA: TGTGCCAGCAGTGTCCGGACTAGCGGGGGGAGGGTAACCGGGGAGCTGTTTTTT

size: once
V: TRBV7-2
D: TRBD2
J: TRBJ2-5
CDR3: CASSALAGKEETQYF
DNA: TGTGCCAGCAGCGCCCTAGCGGGGAAGGAGGAGACCCAGTACTTC

size: .
V: TRBV2
D: .
J: TRBJ2-3
CDR3: CASSELRGRTDTQYF
DNA: TGTGCCAGCAGTGAATTGCGGGGCCGCACAGATACGCAGTATTTT

size: .
V: TRBV4-3
D: TRBD1
J: TRBJ2-2
CDR3: CASSLDRGHTGELFF
DNA: TGCGCCAGCAGCCTAGACAGGGGCCACACCGGGGAGCTGTTTTTT

size: .
V: TRBV19
D: .
J: TRBJ1-6
CDR3: CASTTGTSSYNSPLHF
DNA: TGTGCCAGTACCACAGGGACAAGCTCCTATAATTCACCCCTCCACTTT

size: .
V: TRBV6-5
D: TRBD1
J: TRBJ2-7
CDR3: CASSRTGYEQYF
DNA: TGTGCCAGCAGTCGGACAGGGTACGAGCAGTACTTC

size: few
V: TRBV7-9
D: .
J: TRBJ1-5
CDR3: CASSLGREGNQPQHF
DNA: TGTGCCAGCAGCTTAGGGAGGGAGGGCAATCAGCCCCAGCATTTT

size: few
V: TRBV9
D: .
J: TRBJ2-5
CDR3: CASSAAGGPQYF
DNA: TGTGCCAGCAGCGCCGCAGGGGGGCCCCAGTACTTC

size: few
V: TRBV24-1
D: .
J: TRBJ1-2
CDR3: CATSEMDQRGYTF
DNA: TGTGCCACCAGTGAGATGGACCAGCGGGGCTACACCTTC

size: .
V: TRBV6-1
D: .
J: TRBJ1-5
CDR3: CASSEMQVNQPQHF
DNA: TGTGCCAGCAGTGAAATGCAGGTCAATCAGCCCCAGCATTTT

size: .
V: TRBV10-2
D: TRBD2
J: TRBJ2-1
CDR3: CASSELAGAGDEQFF
DNA: TGCGCCAGCAGTGAACTAGCGGGGGCCGGCGATGAGCAGTTCTTC

size: .
V: TRBV24-1
D: TRBD1
J: TRBJ2-6
CDR3: CATSETNRGPVSGANVLTF
DNA: TGTGCCACCAGTGAGACAAACAGGGGCCCGGTCTCTGGGGCCAACGTCCTGACTTTC

size: .
V: TRBV19
D: TRBD1
J: TRBJ1-5
CDR3: CASSQRQGNQPQHF
DNA: TGTGCCAGTAGTCAGAGACAGGGAAATCAGCCCCAGCATTTT

size: .
V: TRBV2
D: TRBD1
J: TRBJ2-6
CDR3: CASSDRGTGANVLTF
DNA: TGTGCCAGCTCCGACAGGGGAACTGGGGCCAACGTCCTGACTTTC

size: .
V: TRBV5-1
D: TRBD1
J: TRBJ1-6
CDR3: CASSLARDRGNSPLHF
DNA: TGCGCCAGCAGCTTGGCTCGGGACAGGGGAAATTCACCCCTCCACTTT

size: .
V: TRBV20-1
D: .
J: TRBJ1-3
CDR3: CSASIQGGNTIYF
DNA: TGCAGTGCTAGTATCCAGGGAGGAAACACCATATATTTT

size: .
V: TRBV7-2
D: .
J: TRBJ2-3
CDR3: CASSLTASTDTQYF
DNA: TGTGCCAGCAGCTTAACTGCTAGCACCGATACGCAGTATTTT

size: .
V: TRBV6-5
D: .
J: TRBJ1-2
CDR3: CASSYVAGAGYGYTF
DNA: TGTGCCAGCAGTTACGTTGCAGGGGCGGGCTATGGCTACACCTTC

size: .
V: TRBV11-3
D: TRBD1
J: TRBJ2-1
CDR3: CASSRDSFYNEQFF
DNA: TGTGCCAGCAGCCGGGACAGTTTTTACAATGAGCAGTTCTTC